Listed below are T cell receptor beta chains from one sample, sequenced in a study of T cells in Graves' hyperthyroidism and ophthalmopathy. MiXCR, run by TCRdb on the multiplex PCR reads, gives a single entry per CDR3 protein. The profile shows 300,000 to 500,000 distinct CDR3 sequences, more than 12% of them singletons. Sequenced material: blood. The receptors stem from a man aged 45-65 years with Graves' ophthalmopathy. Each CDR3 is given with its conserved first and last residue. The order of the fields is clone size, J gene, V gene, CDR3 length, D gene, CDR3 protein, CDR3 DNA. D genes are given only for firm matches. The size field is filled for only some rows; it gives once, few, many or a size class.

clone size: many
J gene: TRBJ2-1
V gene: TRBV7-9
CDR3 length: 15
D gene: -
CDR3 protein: CASSLGVPSYNEQFF
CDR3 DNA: TGTGCCAGCAGCTTAGGGGTACCCTCCTACAATGAGCAGTTCTTC

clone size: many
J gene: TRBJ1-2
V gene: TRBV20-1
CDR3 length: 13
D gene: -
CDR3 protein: CSAISGGDEGYTF
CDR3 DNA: TGCAGTGCTATTAGTGGCGGGGACGAGGGCTACACCTTC

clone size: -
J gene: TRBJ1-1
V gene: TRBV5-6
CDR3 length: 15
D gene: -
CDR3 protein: CASSFGLAGYTEAFF
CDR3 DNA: TGTGCCAGCAGCTTCGGACTCGCAGGGTACACTGAAGCTTTCTTT

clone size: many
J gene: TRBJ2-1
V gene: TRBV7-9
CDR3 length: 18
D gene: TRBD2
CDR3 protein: CASSLGTSGISSYNEQFF
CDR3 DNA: TGTGCCAGCAGCTTGGGGACTAGCGGGATCAGCTCCTACAATGAGCAGTTCTTC

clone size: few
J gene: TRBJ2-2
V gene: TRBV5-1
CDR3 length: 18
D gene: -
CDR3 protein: CASSLVYRNRERTGELFF
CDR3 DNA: TGCGCCAGCAGCTTGGTATACAGGAACAGGGAGAGGACCGGGGAGCTGTTTTTT

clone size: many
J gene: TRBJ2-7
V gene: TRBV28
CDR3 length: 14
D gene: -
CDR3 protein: CASRSPRSSYEQYF
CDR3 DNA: TGTGCCAGCAGGTCTCCCCGGAGCTCCTACGAGCAGTACTTC

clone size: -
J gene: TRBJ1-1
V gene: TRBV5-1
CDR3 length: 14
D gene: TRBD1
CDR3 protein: CASSLTGELGEAFF
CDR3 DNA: TGCGCCAGCAGCTTGACAGGGGAGCTGGGTGAAGCTTTCTTT

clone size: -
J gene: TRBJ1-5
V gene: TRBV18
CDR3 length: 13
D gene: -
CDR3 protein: CVSSPPGDQPRHF
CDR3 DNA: TGTGTCAGCTCACCACCCGGTGATCAGCCCCGGCATTTT

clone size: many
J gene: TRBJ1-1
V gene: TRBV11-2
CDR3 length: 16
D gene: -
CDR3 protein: CASSSYARGGNTEAFF
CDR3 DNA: TGTGCCAGCAGCTCATACGCCAGGGGAGGAAACACTGAAGCTTTCTTT

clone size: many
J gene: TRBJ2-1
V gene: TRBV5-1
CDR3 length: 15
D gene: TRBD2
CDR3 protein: CASSPGLAGFNEQFF
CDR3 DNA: TGCGCCAGCAGCCCGGGACTAGCGGGATTCAATGAGCAGTTCTTC

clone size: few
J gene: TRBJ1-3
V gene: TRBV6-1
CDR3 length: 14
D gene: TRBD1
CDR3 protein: CASSPTGDGNTIYF
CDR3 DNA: TGTGCCAGCAGTCCTACAGGGGATGGAAACACCATATATTTT

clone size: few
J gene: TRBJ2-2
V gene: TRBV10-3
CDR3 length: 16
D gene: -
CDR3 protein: CAISESRGQNTGELFF
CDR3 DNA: TGTGCCATCAGTGAGTCGCGTGGGCAGAACACCGGGGAGCTGTTTTTT

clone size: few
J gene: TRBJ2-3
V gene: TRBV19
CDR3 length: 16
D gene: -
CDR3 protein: CASTMSQRQSTDTQYF
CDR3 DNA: TGTGCCAGTACCATGTCCCAGCGGCAGAGCACAGATACGCAGTATTTT

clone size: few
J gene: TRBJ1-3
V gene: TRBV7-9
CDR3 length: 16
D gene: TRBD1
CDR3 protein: CASSPQLGTAGNTIYF
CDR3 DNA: TGTGCCAGCAGCCCGCAACTTGGGACAGCCGGAAACACCATATATTTT

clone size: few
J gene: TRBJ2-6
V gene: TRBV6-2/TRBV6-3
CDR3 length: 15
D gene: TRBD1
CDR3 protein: CASTRGTGSTNVLTF
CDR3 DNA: TGTGCCAGCACCAGAGGGACAGGGTCCACCAACGTCCTGACTTTC